The entry below describes one TCR beta chain. These data are taken from a study of cytomegalovirus exposure and HLA in healthy donors. PCR was performed using 60 Vbeta and 13 Jbeta primers. Profiled with immunoSEQ multiplex PCR; TCRdb holds only in-frame clones, not every one. The clone table shows around 110,000 clones, with the ten largest holding roughly 3.5%. CDR1 and CDR2 from the germline V gene are SEHNR and FQNEAQ (reference sequence). V was cut by 5 bases and J by 4 bases, with 18 bases left in between. This CDR3 spans 16 amino acids. V is TRBV7-9 and J is TRBJ2-1; possible D gene TRBD2, 7 bases. The receptor was derived from a man aged 25 to 40 in good health and CMV-seronegative. Sequenced input: PBMCs. Here the CDR3 reads CASSLEAGALYNEQFF. The CDR3 nucleotides are TGTGCCAGCAGCCTTGAGGCGGGGGCCCTTTACAATGAGCAGTTCTTC.